This TCR beta chain was sequenced for a study of blood T cell repertoires in COVID-19. Study at large: T cells, B-cell-depleted T cells, or PBMCs supplied cDNA or gDNA.

CDR3 length equals 14 residues. Germline V CDR1 and CDR2: MNHEY, SMNVEV (reference sequence). The trim removed 4 bases at V and 3 bases at J, leaving 6 bases unmatched. As originally analysed: It was from reference gene primer amplification that nucleated cell counts were estimated. Sequencing used immunoSEQ multiplex PCR; TCRdb keeps in-frame clones, though not all of them. D and trimming come from the DNA, and the V and J calls and clone size come from that table. Of about 150,000 clones detected, approximately 80% appear once; the ten largest clones hold roughly 0.56%. This sequence originates from a man aged 55 to 70 with acute or convalescent COVID-19. Sequencing used peripheral blood. The chain links TRBV27 to TRBJ2-7, with 7 bases aligning to TRBD1. The CDR3: CASSSGAGGYEQYF. CDR3 nucleotides: TGTGCCAGCAGTTCCGGGGCAGGGGGCTACGAGCAGTACTTC.